This T cell receptor (beta chain) derives from a study of shared clonotypes between healthy human individuals. Data came from immunoSEQ multiplex PCR; TCRdb stores just in-frame clones and leaves some out. The repertoire holds fewer than 2.5 million clones, with over 85% as singletons. There are 14 residues in the CDR3. Per the germline V gene, CDR1 is MDHEN and CDR2 is SYDVKM. Trimming shortened V by 6 bases and J by 5 bases, and 13 bases separated the two germline ends. The sequence derives from a man between 18 and 35 years old in good health. Some clones in this sample may be carry-over from other donors' samples. V usage is TRBV28 and J usage is TRBJ2-2; tentative D call: TRBD2 (6 bases). The sequenced sample was naive CD4+ T cells from PBMCs. The subset is: CD45RA+ positively selected. The CDR3 DNA reads TGTGCCAGCAGGCGGGACCCTAGGACCGGGGAGCTGTTTTTT. This translates into CASRRDPRTGELFF.